The subject of this entry is one TCR beta chain. Its cognate antigen is unknown. These data are taken from a study of cytomegalovirus exposure and HLA in healthy donors. Study at large: The same platform as the 650 to 700 first-cohort repertoires was used for the 90 to 150 validation repertoires, a later analysis reported. Study-level results: The study put 150 to 200 TCR beta chains on its list as cytomegalovirus-associated. Reportedly, diagnosis of cytomegalovirus status by the classifier showed high specificity and sensitivity.

Measured with immunoSEQ multiplex PCR; TCRdb has only the in-frame clones, and not every one. Seen here are some 130,000 clones, 89% observed once, and the top ten hold over 1%. Germline V gene lookup returns CDR1 SGHNT and CDR2 YYREEE (reference sequence). The CDR3 totals 12 residues. Trimming removed 6 bases at V and 2 bases at J, with 5 bases between. The specimen sequenced was PBMCs. The TCR was taken from a woman under 30 in good health and CMV-seronegative. V gene TRBV5-4 combines with J gene TRBJ2-2; no clear D gene. CDR3 in DNA: TGTGCCAGCAAGAGTAACACCGGGGAGCTGTTTTTT. It encodes CASKSNTGELFF.